This TCR beta chain is drawn from a study of molecular identifiers for immune sequencing clone quantification. This clonotype came up a few times. TCRdb used MiXCR to reprocess the PCR reads, holding one entry per CDR3 protein. The sample holds a few hundred thousand distinct CDR3 sequences, about 22% seen once. Naive CD8 T cells were picked out by sorting for CD8+CD4-CCR7+CD45RA+. The CDR3 runs 15 residues. Trimming took 3 bases from V and 5 from J; bases not matched to a gene: 5. Germline loops: CDR1 MNHEY, CDR2 SVGAGI. The sequence was obtained from a human donor in good health. Some libraries in this study had Jurkat cell RNA spiked in. V is TRBV6-5 and J is TRBJ2-5; 11 nucleotides align to TRBD1. The sample taken for sequencing was naive CD8+ T cells from blood, with Jurkat cell RNA spiked in. Subset described: FACS-sorted CD8+CD4-CCR7+CD45RA+ naive T cells. For the CDR3, the DNA is TGTGCCAGCAGTTATGGAGGACAGGGGGCTGAGACCCAGTACTTC. It codes for CASSYGGQGAETQYF.